One sample yielded the 7 T cell receptor beta chains listed below, sequenced in a study of blood T cell repertoires in COVID-19. Produced via immunoSEQ multiplex PCR; TCRdb's table is partial and in-frame only. The data hold about 140,000 clones, with roughly 85% observed a single time. Sequencing was performed on peripheral blood. Source of these receptors: a man aged 55 to 70 with acute or convalescent COVID-19.

This chain connects TRBV7-3 to TRBJ2-7, with 14 bases fitting TRBD2. Germline trimming cut 6 bases from V and 0 bases from J; bases unmatched to any gene: 4. CDR1 is SGHTA and CDR2 is FQGTGA in the germline V gene. This CDR3 comprises 16 residues. The CDR3 spells CASRGTSGSNSYEQYF. The CDR3 coding sequence is TGTGCCAGCAGAGGGACTAGCGGGAGCAACTCCTACGAGCAGTACTTC.

The chain joins TRBV30 to TRBJ1-4; D call uncertain. This CDR3 is 14 amino acids long. Trimming shortened V by 3 bases and J by 3 bases, and 11 bases separated the two germline ends. Germline loops: CDR1 GTSNPN, CDR2 SVGIG (reference sequence). Written as DNA, the CDR3 is TGTGCCTGGAGCGCCCTGAGGGCTAATGAAAAACTGTTTTTT. It specifies CAWSALRANEKLFF.

J is TRBJ1-1 and V is TRBV9; TRBD1 might be the D (5 bases). The V end was cut by 3 bases, the J end by 2 bases, with 14 bases between. This CDR3 spans 15 amino acids. Germline CDR1 SGDLS, CDR2 YYNGEE. CDR3 sequence reads: CASSEGVVGNTEAFF. For the CDR3, the DNA is TGTGCCAGCAGCGAAGGGGTCGTAGGAAACACTGAAGCTTTCTTT.

This clone was picked up a small number of times. The rearrangement uses TRBV5-8 and TRBJ1-2; TRBD1 is a possible D gene (6 bases). V was pared by 4 bases and J by 4 bases, with 11 bases between. The germline V gene encodes CDR1 SGHTS and CDR2 YDEGEE. The CDR3 is 13 amino acids. CDR3 nucleotide sequence: TGTGCCAGCAGCCGACAGGAGCTCTATGGCTACACCTTC. Translation gives CASSRQELYGYTF.

V usage is TRBV19 and J usage is TRBJ1-6, with unresolved D. CDR1 is LNHDA, CDR2 SQIVND, per germline (reference sequence). Trimming removed 5 bases at V and 7 bases at J, with 12 bases between. This CDR3 is built from 14 residues. The CDR3 sequence: CASSDAGGNSPLHF. The DNA of the CDR3 is TGTGCCAGTAGTGACGCCGGAGGGAATTCACCCCTCCACTTT.

V gene TRBV7-2 combines with J gene TRBJ2-7; 9 nucleotides agree with TRBD2. There are 17 residues in the CDR3. Germline CDR1 reads SGHTA; CDR2 reads FQGNSA. V shed 1 base, J shed 0 bases, and the junction held 7 bases outside the gene matches. This chain's CDR3 is CASSLEVAGAISYEQYF. The CDR3 nucleotides read TGTGCCAGCAGCTTAGAGGTAGCGGGAGCAATCTCCTACGAGCAGTACTTC.

The chain has TRBV5-5 and TRBJ2-1; D remains ambiguous. Trimming removed 0 bases from V and 0 bases from J, with 10 bases in between. The CDR3 length is 16 residues. Germline loops: CDR1 SGHKS, CDR2 YYEKEE (reference sequence). The CDR3 here is CASSLGVTLSYNEQFF. The CDR3 DNA sequence: TGTGCCAGCAGCTTGGGCGTGACACTCTCCTACAATGAGCAGTTCTTC.